Sequencing of this TCR beta chain was carried out in a study of T cell responses to AZD1222 COVID-19 vaccine. Study-wide findings and caveats: Reportedly, nearly half the spike-specific TCRs target unmutated variant regions.

On this clone: Its antigen is unknown.

Using immunoSEQ multiplex PCR, the repertoire was profiled, and TCRdb retains in-frame clones only, with some absent. The table lists around 84,000 clones, around 90% of them singletons. Losses at the gene ends were 8 bases for V and 2 bases for J; bases not matched to a gene: 7. This CDR3 has 15 residues. The germline V gene has CDR1 MNHEY and CDR2 SMNVEV (reference sequence). This clonotype was sampled from an adult in good health. The chain has TRBV27 and TRBJ1-5; 9 bases map to TRBD1. Sequencing was performed on peripheral blood, taken on day 0 of MenACWY control vaccination. This CDR3 is CASRWGQGRNQPQHF. The CDR3 region has the DNA TGTGCCAGCCGATGGGGACAGGGACGCAATCAGCCCCAGCATTTT.